These T cell receptor beta chains were read from a single sample in a study of circulating tumor DNA in untreated peripheral T-cell lymphoma. Measured with immunoSEQ multiplex PCR; TCRdb has only the in-frame clones, and not every one. The table lists around 6,000 clones, about 62% of them singletons. Sequencing was done on a sample of tumor tissue. Receptors originate from a human donor with peripheral T-cell lymphoma. Each CDR3 is given with its conserved first and last residue.

j_gene,v_gene,CDR3aa
TRBJ2-3,TRBV11-3,CASSPTYITTSTDTQYF
TRBJ2-5,TRBV11-3,CASSFNSGGQETQYF
TRBJ1-1,TRBV29-1,CSLRVFGTEAFF
TRBJ1-2,TRBV4-1,CASSHPGQGGGYTF
TRBJ2-5,TRBV25-1,CASSEDEVETQYF
TRBJ2-3,TRBV7-6,CASSLNSGSTDTQYF
TRBJ1-2,TRBV4-1,CASSRYGDRGKGYTF
TRBJ2-1,TRBV11-3,CASSLTGLLYNEQFF
TRBJ1-6,TRBV12-5,CASTRQGSTPLHF
TRBJ2-7,TRBV19,CASSRDRGYEQYF
TRBJ2-1,TRBV29-1,CSVDGLSGKTYNEQFF
TRBJ2-7,TRBV6-8,CASSEGQGVYEQYF
TRBJ2-5,TRBV19,CASSIEDGTMFRSETQYF
TRBJ2-1,TRBV6-8,CASFGRERNHYNEQFF
TRBJ1-1,TRBV11-3,CASSLVGENTEAFF
TRBJ2-2,TRBV30,CAWSPAGGWRELFF
TRBJ2-5,TRBV6-8,CASGLARDRYSQETQYF
TRBJ2-3,TRBV9,CASSPRPLVGRGGAPDTQYF
TRBJ1-4,TRBV7-6,CASSQEPGTGGLRGEKLFF
TRBJ2-5,TRBV5-1,CASSFRTSAETQYF
TRBJ1-5,TRBV28,CASSIRTGVQPQHF
TRBJ1-2,TRBV23-1,CASSQMTEAPYGYTF
TRBJ2-3,TRBV7-5,CASSLVGTSDTQYF
TRBJ1-6,TRBV5-1,CASSFRDVDSLLHF
TRBJ2-7,TRBV6-8,CASSYGDPTMGSYEQYF
TRBJ1-2,TRBV30,CAWRIPDSFTPF
TRBJ1-2,TRBV1,CASSQDPGTGASYGYTF
TRBJ2-3,TRBV19,CASSDHGGSDTQYF
TRBJ2-1,TRBV18,CASSPPPGQGLNEQFF
TRBJ2-1,TRBV23-1,CASSQTTVYNEQFF
TRBJ1-4,TRBV29-1,CSGAGGAMGEKLFF
TRBJ2-7,TRBV18,CASSPRQNHEQYF
TRBJ2-3,TRBV10-1,CASTSEPGVGGQYF
TRBJ1-5,TRBV18,CASSLETGEGGAQHF
TRBJ1-2,TRBV15,CATSSSHRGNYGYTF
TRBJ1-3,TRBV5-1,CASSQDLAKGNTIYF
TRBJ2-3,TRBV11-3,CASSLEMRGVTDTQYF
TRBJ2-1,TRBV7-5,CASSGETSGGPYNEQFF
TRBJ1-1,TRBV29-1,CSVETGGAEAFF
TRBJ2-1,TRBV28,CASSWGTSGQYNEQFF
TRBJ1-2,TRBV2,CASTGGTTGIYGYTF
TRBJ1-1,TRBV6-8,CASSYGNSGRTEAFF
TRBJ1-2,TRBV19,CASSTLTEDYGYTF
TRBJ2-3,TRBV2,CASRTDSTSGPTDTQYF
TRBJ1-1,TRBV5-1,CASSNQGANTEAFF